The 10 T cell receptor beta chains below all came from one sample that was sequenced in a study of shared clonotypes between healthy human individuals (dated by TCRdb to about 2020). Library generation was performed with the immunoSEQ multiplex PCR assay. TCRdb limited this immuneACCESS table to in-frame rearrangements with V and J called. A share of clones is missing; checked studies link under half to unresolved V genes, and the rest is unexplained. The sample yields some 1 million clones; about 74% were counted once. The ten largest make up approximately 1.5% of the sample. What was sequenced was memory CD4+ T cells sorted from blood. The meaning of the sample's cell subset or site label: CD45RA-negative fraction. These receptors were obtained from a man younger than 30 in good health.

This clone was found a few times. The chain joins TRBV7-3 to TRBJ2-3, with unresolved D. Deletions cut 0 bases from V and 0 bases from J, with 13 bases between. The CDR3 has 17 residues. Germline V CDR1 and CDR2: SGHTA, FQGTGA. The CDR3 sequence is CASSLTYDGSSTDTQYF. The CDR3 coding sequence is TGTGCCAGCAGCTTAACGTATGACGGTTCTAGCACAGATACGCAGTATTTT.

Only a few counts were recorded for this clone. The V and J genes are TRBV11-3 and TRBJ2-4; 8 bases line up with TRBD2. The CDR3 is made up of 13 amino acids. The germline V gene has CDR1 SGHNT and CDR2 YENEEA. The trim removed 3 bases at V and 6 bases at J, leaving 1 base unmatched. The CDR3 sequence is CASSFTSGNIQYF. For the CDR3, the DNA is TGTGCCAGCAGCTTTACTAGCGGAAACATTCAGTACTTC.

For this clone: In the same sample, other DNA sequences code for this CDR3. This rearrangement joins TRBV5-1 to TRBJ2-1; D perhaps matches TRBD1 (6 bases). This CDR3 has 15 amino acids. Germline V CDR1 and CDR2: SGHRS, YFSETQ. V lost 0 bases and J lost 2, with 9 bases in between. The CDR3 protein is CASSLGQGTYNEQFF. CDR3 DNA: TGCGCCAGCAGCTTGGGCCAGGGGACCTACAATGAGCAGTTCTTC.

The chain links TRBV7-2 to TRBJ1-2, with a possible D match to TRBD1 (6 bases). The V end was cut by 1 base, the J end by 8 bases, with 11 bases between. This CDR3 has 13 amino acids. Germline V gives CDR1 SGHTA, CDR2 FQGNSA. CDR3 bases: TGTGCCAGCAGCTTAGAAGGGACATTAGGCTACACCTTC. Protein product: CASSLEGTLGYTF. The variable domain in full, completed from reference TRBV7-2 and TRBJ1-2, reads GAGVSQSPSNKVTEKGKDVELRCDPISGHTALYWYRQSLGQGLEFLIYFQGNSAPDKSGLPSDRFSAERTGGSVSTLTIQRTQQEDSAVYLCASSLEGTLGYTFGSGTRLTVV.

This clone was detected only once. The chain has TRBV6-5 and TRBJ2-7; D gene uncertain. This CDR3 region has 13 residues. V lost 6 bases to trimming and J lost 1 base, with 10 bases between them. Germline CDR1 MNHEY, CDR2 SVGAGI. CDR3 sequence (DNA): TGTGCCAGCAGACAAACAGCTTCCTACGAGCAGTACTTC. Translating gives CASRQTASYEQYF.

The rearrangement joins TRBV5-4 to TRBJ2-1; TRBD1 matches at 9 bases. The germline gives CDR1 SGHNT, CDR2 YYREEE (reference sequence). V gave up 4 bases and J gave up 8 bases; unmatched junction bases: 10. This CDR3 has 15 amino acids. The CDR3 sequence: CASSIGQGTIDEQFF. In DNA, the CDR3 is TGTGCCAGCAGCATCGGACAGGGGACCATCGATGAGCAGTTCTTC.

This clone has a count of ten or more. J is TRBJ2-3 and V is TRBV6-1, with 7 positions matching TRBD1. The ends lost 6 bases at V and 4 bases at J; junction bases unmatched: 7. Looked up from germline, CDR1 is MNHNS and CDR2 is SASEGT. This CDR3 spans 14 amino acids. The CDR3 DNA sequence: TGTGCCAGCAGCTATCGACAGGGCCCAGATACGCAGTATTTT. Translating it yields CASSYRQGPDTQYF.

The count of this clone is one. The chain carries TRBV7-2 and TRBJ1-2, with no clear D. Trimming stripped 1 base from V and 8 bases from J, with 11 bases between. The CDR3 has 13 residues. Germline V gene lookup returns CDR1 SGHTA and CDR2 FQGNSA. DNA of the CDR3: TGTGCCAGCAGCTTAGATACACTCATCGGCTACACCTTC. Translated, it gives CASSLDTLIGYTF. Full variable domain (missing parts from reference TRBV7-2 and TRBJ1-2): GAGVSQSPSNKVTEKGKDVELRCDPISGHTALYWYRQSLGQGLEFLIYFQGNSAPDKSGLPSDRFSAERTGGSVSTLTIQRTQQEDSAVYLCASSLDTLIGYTFGSGTRLTVV.

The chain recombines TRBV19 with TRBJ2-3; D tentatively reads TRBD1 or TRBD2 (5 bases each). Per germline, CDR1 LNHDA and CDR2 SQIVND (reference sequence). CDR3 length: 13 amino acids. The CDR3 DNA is TGTGCTTCTGTGGGGACCTCCTCGGATACGCAGTATTTT. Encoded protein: CASVGTSSDTQYF.

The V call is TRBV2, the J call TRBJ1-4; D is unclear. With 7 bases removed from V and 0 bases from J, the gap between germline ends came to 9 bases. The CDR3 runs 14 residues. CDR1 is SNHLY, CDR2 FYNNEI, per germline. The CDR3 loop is CASTQRPTNEKLFF. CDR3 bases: TGTGCCAGCACTCAGAGGCCAACTAATGAAAAACTGTTTTTT.